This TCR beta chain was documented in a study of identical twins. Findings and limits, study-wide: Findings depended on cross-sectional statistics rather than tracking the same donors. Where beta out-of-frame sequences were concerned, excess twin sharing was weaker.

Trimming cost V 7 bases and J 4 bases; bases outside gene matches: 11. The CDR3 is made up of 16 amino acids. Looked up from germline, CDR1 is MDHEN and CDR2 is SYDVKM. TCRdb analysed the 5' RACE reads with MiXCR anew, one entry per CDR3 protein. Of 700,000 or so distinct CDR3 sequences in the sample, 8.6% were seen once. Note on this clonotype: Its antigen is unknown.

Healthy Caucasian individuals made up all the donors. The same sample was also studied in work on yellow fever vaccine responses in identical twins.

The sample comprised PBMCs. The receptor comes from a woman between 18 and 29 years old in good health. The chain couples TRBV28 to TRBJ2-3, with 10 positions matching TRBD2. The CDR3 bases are TGTGCCAGCACCCTTGCTAGCGGGAGTTGGGCAGATACGCAGTATTTT. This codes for CASTLASGSWADTQYF.